This entry features one T cell receptor beta chain sequence. What it binds is unknown. This table comes from immunoSEQ multiplex PCR, and its TCRdb copy is limited to in-frame clones, with some not included. The table lists 150,000 to 200,000 clones, 87% of them singletons. The CDR3 runs to 14 residues. V trimming: 4 bases; J trimming: 6 bases; junction bases outside the gene matches: 7. Germline V lookup: CDR1 SGHNT, CDR2 YYREEE (reference sequence). The sample comes from a study of T cell responses to AZD1222 COVID-19 vaccine. General study points: The sample set comprised mostly white British donors with more females, and clonal diversity was possibly underestimated. Targets within unmutated variant regions were reportedly found for nearly half of spike-specific TCRs.

The specimen comprised peripheral blood, sampled on day 0 of MenACWY control vaccination. The rearrangement joins TRBV5-4 to TRBJ2-7, with 10 positions matching TRBD1. The receptor was derived from an adult in good health. The CDR3 DNA is TGTGCCAGCAGCCCGGGACAGGGGTCGTTCGAGCAGTACTTC. This translates into CASSPGQGSFEQYF.